The rows below give T cell receptor beta chains drawn from one sample of a study of CD8 T cells in ankylosing spondylitis. TCRdb reanalysed the 5' RACE reads using MiXCR and keeps one entry per CDR3 protein. The data hold approximately 260,000 distinct CDR3 sequences, with approximately 9% observed a single time. The sequenced material came from blood, either unsorted or a sorted T cell fraction (not recorded which). All receptors come from a male donor with ankylosing spondylitis or in good health (not recorded which). CDR3s include the opening cysteine and the closing phenylalanine or tryptophan. A D gene is named only where the DNA matches it firmly. Clone size, where shown, is once, few, many, or a class for clones that have expanded.

V	size	D	J	CDR3	DNA
TRBV10-3	many	NA	TRBJ2-5	CAISDFDIAQETQYF	TGTGCCATCAGTGATTTTGACATAGCCCAAGAGACCCAGTACTTC
TRBV7-2	many	NA	TRBJ2-7	CASSSRDGSSYEQYF	TGTGCCAGCAGCTCCCGGGACGGCAGCTCCTACGAGCAGTACTTC
TRBV7-2	NA	NA	TRBJ2-1	CASSSGGRWNEQFF	TGTGCCAGCAGCTCCGGCGGGCGCTGGAATGAGCAGTTCTTC
TRBV4-3	many	NA	TRBJ2-7	CASSQKNEGFQGEQYF	TGCGCCAGCAGCCAAAAAAATGAGGGATTCCAGGGCGAGCAGTACTTC
TRBV7-2	many	NA	TRBJ2-3	CASSFTPGIEDTQYF	TGTGCCAGCAGCTTCACCCCAGGGATTGAGGATACGCAGTATTTT
TRBV12-3/TRBV12-4	many	NA	TRBJ1-2	CASSRDRSGYTF	TGTGCCAGCAGCCGAGACAGGTCTGGCTACACCTTC
TRBV6-1	NA	TRBD1	TRBJ1-1	CASIETGVSTEAFF	TGTGCCAGCATTGAGACAGGGGTTAGCACTGAAGCTTTCTTT
TRBV27	many	NA	TRBJ1-6	CASRQVENSPLHF	TGTGCCAGCAGACAGGTGGAGAATTCACCCCTCCACTTT
TRBV12-3/TRBV12-4	NA	TRBD2	TRBJ2-5	CASSPRSGGQTQYF	TGTGCCAGCAGTCCCCGTTCGGGGGGACAGACCCAGTACTTC
TRBV29-1	many	NA	TRBJ2-1	CSVEVQYNEQFF	TGCAGCGTTGAAGTTCAATACAATGAGCAGTTCTTC
TRBV20-1	few	NA	TRBJ2-1	CSARAGLNGEQFF	TGCAGTGCTAGGGCGGGTCTCAACGGTGAGCAGTTCTTC
TRBV20-1	many	NA	TRBJ2-6	CSASVGPPSGANVLTF	TGCAGTGCTAGTGTTGGGCCGCCCTCTGGGGCCAACGTCCTGACTTTC
TRBV15	many	NA	TRBJ2-3	CATSREDRGFTDTQYF	TGTGCCACCAGCAGAGAGGACAGAGGCTTCACAGATACGCAGTATTTT
TRBV7-9	NA	NA	TRBJ2-5	CASSLARTGQETQYF	TGTGCCAGCAGCTTAGCTCGTACGGGACAAGAGACCCAGTACTTC
TRBV9	NA	TRBD1	TRBJ1-2	CASSVDPGQGASYGYTF	TGTGCCAGCAGCGTAGATCCGGGACAGGGGGCGAGCTATGGCTACACCTTC
TRBV6-6	many	TRBD1	TRBJ1-1	CASSRDRGTEAFF	TGTGCCAGCAGTAGGGACAGGGGTACTGAAGCTTTCTTT
TRBV14	many	NA	TRBJ2-7	CASSQGRGAYEQYF	TGTGCCAGCAGCCAAGGGAGGGGAGCCTACGAGCAGTACTTC
TRBV12-3/TRBV12-4	many	TRBD1	TRBJ1-5	CASKSGGQPQHF	TGTGCCAGCAAATCAGGGGGGCAGCCCCAGCATTTT
TRBV20-1	NA	NA	TRBJ1-2	CSARDPRKANYGYTF	TGCAGTGCTAGAGATCCCAGGAAAGCTAACTATGGCTACACCTTC
TRBV29-1	many	TRBD1	TRBJ1-6	CSVRDRGLGSPLHF	TGCAGCGTCCGGGACAGGGGGCTTGGTTCACCCCTCCACTTT
TRBV5-1	few	TRBD2	TRBJ2-5	CASTLGRLAGQETQYF	TGCGCCAGCACCCTAGGCCGGCTAGCGGGTCAAGAGACCCAGTACTTC
TRBV12-3/TRBV12-4	few	TRBD2	TRBJ2-5	CASSAGGGQTQYF	TGTGCCAGCAGTGCGGGGGGCGGACAGACCCAGTACTTC
TRBV9	many	NA	TRBJ2-1	CASSAGGRDNEQFF	TGTGCCAGCAGCGCCGGGGGAAGGGACAATGAGCAGTTCTTC
TRBV4-1	few	NA	TRBJ1-1	CASSQGHQGTEAFF	TGCGCCAGCAGCCAGGGACACCAGGGGACTGAAGCTTTCTTT
TRBV4-3	NA	NA	TRBJ1-4	CASSQRRPGEKLFF	TGCGCCAGCAGCCAACGGAGGCCGGGTGAAAAACTGTTTTTT
TRBV7-8	NA	NA	TRBJ1-2	CASSLVGQGRSYGYTF	TGTGCCAGCAGCTTAGTGGGGCAGGGGAGGAGCTATGGCTACACCTTC
TRBV6-2/TRBV6-3	few	TRBD1	TRBJ2-7	CASRPVIRQGSYEQYF	TGTGCCAGCAGACCAGTTATTCGACAGGGATCCTACGAGCAGTACTTC
TRBV7-2	many	NA	TRBJ2-4	CASSFSPGTPFGNIQYF	TGTGCCAGCAGCTTTTCCCCCGGGACACCCTTTGGGAACATTCAGTACTTC
TRBV9	many	TRBD2	TRBJ2-1	CASSVAGGWNEQFF	TGTGCCAGCAGCGTAGCGGGGGGGTGGAATGAGCAGTTCTTC
TRBV4-1	few	NA	TRBJ2-5	CASSQEGSAVETQYF	TGCGCCAGCAGCCAAGAAGGGTCAGCTGTGGAGACCCAGTACTTC
TRBV19	many	TRBD2	TRBJ2-1	CASASGGAPNEQFF	TGTGCCAGTGCTAGCGGGGGGGCCCCTAATGAGCAGTTCTTC
TRBV4-2	NA	TRBD2	TRBJ2-1	CASSHLAGGPYYNEQFF	TGTGCCAGCAGCCACCTAGCGGGGGGGCCATACTACAATGAGCAGTTCTTC
TRBV11-3	many	TRBD1	TRBJ2-1	CASSGSGTGEVNEQFF	TGTGCCAGCAGCGGATCCGGGACAGGGGAAGTCAATGAGCAGTTCTTC
TRBV3-1	many	TRBD2	TRBJ2-2	CASSQRLSGRGELFF	TGTGCCAGCAGCCAGAGGCTAAGCGGGAGAGGGGAGCTGTTTTTT
TRBV11-1	NA	NA	TRBJ1-2	CASSLARDLSGSGYTF	TGTGCCAGCAGCTTAGCGAGGGACCTCTCGGGGAGTGGCTACACCTTC
TRBV5-5	few	TRBD2	TRBJ2-1	CASSLGTGGSSGNEQFF	TGTGCCAGCAGCTTGGGGACCGGCGGGAGTTCGGGTAATGAGCAGTTCTTC
TRBV4-3	NA	NA	TRBJ2-5	CASSQDLVGAEQETQYF	TGCGCCAGCAGCCAAGATCTGGTGGGGGCGGAACAAGAGACCCAGTACTTC
TRBV18	NA	TRBD2	TRBJ2-3	CASSESAGGRDTQYF	TGTGCCAGCTCGGAGTCAGCGGGGGGACGAGATACGCAGTATTTT